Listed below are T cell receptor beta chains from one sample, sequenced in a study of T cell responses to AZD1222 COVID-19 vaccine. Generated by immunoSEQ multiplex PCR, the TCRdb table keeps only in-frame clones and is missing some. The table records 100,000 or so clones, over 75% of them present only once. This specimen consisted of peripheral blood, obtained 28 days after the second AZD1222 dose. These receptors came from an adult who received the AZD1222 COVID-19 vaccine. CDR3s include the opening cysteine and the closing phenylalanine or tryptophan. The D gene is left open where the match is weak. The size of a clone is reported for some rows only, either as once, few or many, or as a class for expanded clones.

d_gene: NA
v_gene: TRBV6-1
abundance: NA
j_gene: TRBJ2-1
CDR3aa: CASSEAQGGSYNEQFF
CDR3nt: TGTGCCAGCAGTGAAGCACAGGGAGGAAGCTACAATGAGCAGTTCTTC

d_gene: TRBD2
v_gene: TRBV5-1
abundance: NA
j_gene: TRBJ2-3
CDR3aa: CASSLGPSGGRDTQYF
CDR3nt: TGCGCCAGCAGCTTGGGGCCTAGCGGGGGGCGTGATACGCAGTATTTT

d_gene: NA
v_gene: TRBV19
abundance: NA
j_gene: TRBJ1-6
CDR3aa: CASSMGQNSPLHF
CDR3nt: TGTGCCAGTAGTATGGGCCAGAATTCACCCCTCCACTTT

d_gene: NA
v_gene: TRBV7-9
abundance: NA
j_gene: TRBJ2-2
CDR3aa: CASSLDSLGWTGELFF
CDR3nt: TGTGCCAGCAGCTTAGATTCCCTAGGTTGGACCGGGGAGCTGTTTTTT

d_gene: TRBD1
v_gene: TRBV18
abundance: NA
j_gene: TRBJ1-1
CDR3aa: CASSRSTGGETEAFF
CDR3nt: TGTGCCAGCTCACGATCGACAGGGGGAGAAACTGAAGCTTTCTTT

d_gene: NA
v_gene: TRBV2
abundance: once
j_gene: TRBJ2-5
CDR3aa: CASSRETQYF
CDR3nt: TGTGCCAGCAGTCGAGAGACCCAGTACTTC

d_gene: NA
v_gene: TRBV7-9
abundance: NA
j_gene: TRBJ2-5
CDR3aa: CASSPRTGGQETQYF
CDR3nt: TGTGCCAGCAGCCCCCGAACCGGGGGCCAAGAGACCCAGTACTTC

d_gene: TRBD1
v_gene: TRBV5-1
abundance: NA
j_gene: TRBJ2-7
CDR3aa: CASSLRQGLYEQYF
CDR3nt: TGCGCCAGCAGCTTGCGACAGGGGCTCTACGAGCAGTACTTC

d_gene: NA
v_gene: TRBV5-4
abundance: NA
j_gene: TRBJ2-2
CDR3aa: CASSLVGGGTGELFF
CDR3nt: TGTGCCAGCAGCTTGGTAGGAGGGGGAACCGGGGAGCTGTTTTTT

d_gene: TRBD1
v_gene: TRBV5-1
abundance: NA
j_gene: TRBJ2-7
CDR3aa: CASSQGQLAYEQYF
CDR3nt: TGCGCCAGCAGCCAGGGACAGCTAGCCTACGAGCAGTACTTC

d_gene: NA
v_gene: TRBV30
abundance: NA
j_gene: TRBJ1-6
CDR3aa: CACDRRDNSPLHF
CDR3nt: TGTGCCTGTGACAGACGAGATAATTCACCCCTCCACTTT

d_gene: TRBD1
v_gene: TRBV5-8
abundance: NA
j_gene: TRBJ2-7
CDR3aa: CASSLGTGAEQYF
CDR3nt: TGTGCCAGCAGCTTGGGGACAGGGGCCGAGCAGTACTTC

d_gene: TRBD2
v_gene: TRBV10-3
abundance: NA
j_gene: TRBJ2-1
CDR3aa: CAISDLAGGYNEQFF
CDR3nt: TGTGCCATCAGTGATTTAGCGGGGGGCTACAATGAGCAGTTCTTC

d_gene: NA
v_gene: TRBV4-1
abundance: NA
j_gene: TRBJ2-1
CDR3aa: CASSHASAYNEQFF
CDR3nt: TGCGCCAGCAGCCATGCTAGCGCTTACAATGAGCAGTTCTTC

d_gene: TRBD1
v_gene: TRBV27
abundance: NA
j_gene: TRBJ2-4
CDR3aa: CASRRTGGNQYF
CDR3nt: TGTGCCAGCAGACGGACAGGGGGCAATCAGTACTTC

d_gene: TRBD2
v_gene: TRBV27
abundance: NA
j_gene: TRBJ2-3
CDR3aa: CASKSPQTSGADTQYF
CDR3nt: TGTGCCAGCAAATCCCCCCAGACTAGCGGGGCGGATACGCAGTATTTT

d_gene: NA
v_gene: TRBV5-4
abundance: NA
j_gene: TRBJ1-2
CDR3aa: CASSLGRLNYGYTF
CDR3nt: TGTGCCAGCAGCTTGGGGCGGCTAAACTATGGCTACACCTTC

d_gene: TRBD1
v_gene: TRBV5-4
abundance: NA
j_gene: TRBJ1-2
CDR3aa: CASSLTGDAVGYTF
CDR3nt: TGTGCCAGCAGCTTGACAGGGGATGCTGTTGGCTACACCTTC

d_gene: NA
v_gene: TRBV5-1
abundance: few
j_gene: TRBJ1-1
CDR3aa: CASRQGGISNTEAFF
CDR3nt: TGCGCCAGCAGACAGGGCGGAATCTCGAACACTGAAGCTTTCTTT

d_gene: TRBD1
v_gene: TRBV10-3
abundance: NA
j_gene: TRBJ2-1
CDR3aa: CAISESDRGYYNEQFF
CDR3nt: TGTGCCATCAGTGAGTCGGACAGGGGGTATTACAATGAGCAGTTCTTC

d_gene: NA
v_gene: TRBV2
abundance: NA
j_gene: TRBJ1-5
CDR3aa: CASSEMGLREGLFGNQPQHF
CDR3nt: TGTGCCAGCAGTGAAATGGGACTCAGGGAGGGGCTATTTGGCAATCAGCCCCAGCATTTT

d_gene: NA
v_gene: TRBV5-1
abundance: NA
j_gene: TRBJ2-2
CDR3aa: CASSYSNTGELFF
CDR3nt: TGCGCCAGCAGCTACAGTAACACCGGGGAGCTGTTTTTT

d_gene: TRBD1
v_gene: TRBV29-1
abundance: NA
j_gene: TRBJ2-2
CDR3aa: CSAGGTGPTGELFF
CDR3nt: TGCAGCGCTGGAGGGACAGGGCCCACCGGGGAGCTGTTTTTT

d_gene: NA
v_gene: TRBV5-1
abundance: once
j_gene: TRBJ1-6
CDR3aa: CASSGARNSPLHF
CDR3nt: TGCGCCAGCAGCGGGGCGCGTAATTCACCCCTCCACTTT

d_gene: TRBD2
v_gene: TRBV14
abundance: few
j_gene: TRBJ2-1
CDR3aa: CASSQGLAAKQFF
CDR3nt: TGTGCCAGCAGCCAAGGGCTAGCGGCCAAGCAGTTCTTC

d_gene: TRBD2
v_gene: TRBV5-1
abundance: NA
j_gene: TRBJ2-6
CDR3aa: CASSLGLAESGANVLTF
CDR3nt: TGCGCCAGCAGCTTGGGACTAGCGGAATCTGGGGCCAACGTCCTGACTTTC

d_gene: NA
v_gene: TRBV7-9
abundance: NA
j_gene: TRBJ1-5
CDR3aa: CASSLGRGQPQHF
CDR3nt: TGTGCCAGCAGCTTAGGCAGGGGTCAGCCCCAGCATTTT

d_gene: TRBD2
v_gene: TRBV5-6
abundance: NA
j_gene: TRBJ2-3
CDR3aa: CASSLVGGEDTQYF
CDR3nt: TGTGCCAGCAGCTTGGTCGGGGGGGAGGATACGCAGTATTTT

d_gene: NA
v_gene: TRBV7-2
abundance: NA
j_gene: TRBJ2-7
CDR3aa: CASSLVSAYEQYF
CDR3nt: TGTGCCAGCAGCTTAGTTTCTGCCTACGAGCAGTACTTC

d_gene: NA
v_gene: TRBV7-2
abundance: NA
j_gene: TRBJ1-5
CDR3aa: CASSPQDGHNQPQHF
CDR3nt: TGTGCCAGCAGCCCTCAGGACGGACACAATCAGCCCCAGCATTTT

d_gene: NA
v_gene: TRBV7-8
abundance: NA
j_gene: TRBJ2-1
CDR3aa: CASSLDGGVNEQFF
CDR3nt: TGTGCCAGCAGCTTAGATGGCGGGGTAAATGAGCAGTTCTTC

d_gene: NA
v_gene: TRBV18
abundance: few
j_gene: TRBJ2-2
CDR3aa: CASSPGHTGELFF
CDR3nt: TGTGCCAGCTCCCCCGGACACACCGGGGAGCTGTTTTTT

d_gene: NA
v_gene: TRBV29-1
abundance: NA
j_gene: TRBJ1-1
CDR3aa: CSALGQGAAEAFF
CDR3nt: TGCAGCGCCTTGGGTCAAGGCGCCGCTGAAGCTTTCTTT

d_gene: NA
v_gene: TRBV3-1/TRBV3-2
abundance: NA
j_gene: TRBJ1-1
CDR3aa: CASSGLRNTEAFF
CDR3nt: TGTGCCAGCAGCGGACTGAGGAACACTGAAGCTTTCTTT

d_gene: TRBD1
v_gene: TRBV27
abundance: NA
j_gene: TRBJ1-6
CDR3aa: CASAMGQGDSPLHF
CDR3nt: TGTGCCAGCGCTATGGGACAGGGCGATTCACCCCTCCACTTT

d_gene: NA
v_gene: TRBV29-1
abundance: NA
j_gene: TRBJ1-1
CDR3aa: CSARWVSNTEAFF
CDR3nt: TGCAGCGCCCGCTGGGTCTCGAACACTGAAGCTTTCTTT

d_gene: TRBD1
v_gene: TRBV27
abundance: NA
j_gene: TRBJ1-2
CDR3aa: CASSWDRAFGYTF
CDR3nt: TGTGCTAGCAGTTGGGACAGGGCTTTTGGCTACACCTTC

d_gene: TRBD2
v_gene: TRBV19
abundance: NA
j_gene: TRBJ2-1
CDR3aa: CASSRTSRYEQFF
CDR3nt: TGTGCCAGTAGTCGGACTAGCAGATACGAGCAGTTCTTC

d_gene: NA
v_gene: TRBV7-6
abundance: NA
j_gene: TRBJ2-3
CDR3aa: CASSPRQLAIPTDTQYF
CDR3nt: TGTGCCAGCAGCCCTAGACAGCTCGCAATACCCACAGATACGCAGTATTTT

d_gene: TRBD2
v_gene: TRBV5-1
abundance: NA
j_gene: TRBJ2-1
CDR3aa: CASSLVAGEYNEQFF
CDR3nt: TGCGCCAGCAGCTTGGTAGCGGGAGAGTACAATGAGCAGTTCTTC

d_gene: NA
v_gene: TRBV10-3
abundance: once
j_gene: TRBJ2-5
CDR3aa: CAISGPGKKETQYF
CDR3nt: TGTGCCATCAGTGGGCCAGGAAAAAAAGAGACCCAGTACTTC

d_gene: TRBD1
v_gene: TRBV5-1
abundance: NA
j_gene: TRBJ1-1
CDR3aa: CASSPGQMNTEAFF
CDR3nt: TGCGCCAGCAGCCCGGGACAGATGAACACTGAAGCTTTCTTT

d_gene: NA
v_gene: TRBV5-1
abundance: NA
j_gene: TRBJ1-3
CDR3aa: CASSFSAGTGNTIYF
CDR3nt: TGCGCCAGCAGCTTCTCGGCAGGGACGGGAAACACCATATATTTT

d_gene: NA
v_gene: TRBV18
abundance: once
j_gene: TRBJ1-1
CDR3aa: CASSPRTGTEAFF
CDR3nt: TGTGCCAGCTCACCACGGACGGGCACTGAAGCTTTCTTT

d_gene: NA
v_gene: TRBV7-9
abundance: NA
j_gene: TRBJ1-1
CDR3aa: CASTLSTTEAFF
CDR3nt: TGTGCCAGCACCCTCTCTACCACTGAAGCTTTCTTT

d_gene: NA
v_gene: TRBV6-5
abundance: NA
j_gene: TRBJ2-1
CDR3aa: CASRAEPRPYNEQFF
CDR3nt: TGTGCCAGCAGGGCGGAGCCCAGGCCCTACAATGAGCAGTTCTTC

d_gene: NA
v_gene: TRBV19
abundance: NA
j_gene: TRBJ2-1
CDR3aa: CASRPRPGGYNEQFF
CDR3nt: TGTGCCAGTAGGCCTCGGCCAGGAGGCTACAATGAGCAGTTCTTC

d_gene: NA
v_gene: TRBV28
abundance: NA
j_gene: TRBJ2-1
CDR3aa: CASYRLRGSEQFF
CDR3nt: TGTGCCAGCTATAGGCTTAGAGGTAGCGAGCAGTTCTTC

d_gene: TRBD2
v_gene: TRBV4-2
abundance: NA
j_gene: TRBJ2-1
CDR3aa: CASSRGTTQSNEQFF
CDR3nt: TGTGCCAGCAGCCGTGGGACTACCCAGTCCAATGAGCAGTTCTTC

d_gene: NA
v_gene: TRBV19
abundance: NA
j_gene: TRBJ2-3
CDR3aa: CASSIPLAGTRRTDTQYF
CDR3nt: TGTGCCAGTAGTATCCCCCTTGCCGGGACACGACGCACAGATACGCAGTATTTT

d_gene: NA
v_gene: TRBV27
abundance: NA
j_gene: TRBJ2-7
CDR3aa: CASSMTAAPYEQYF
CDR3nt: TGTGCCAGCAGTATGACAGCGGCGCCCTACGAGCAGTACTTC

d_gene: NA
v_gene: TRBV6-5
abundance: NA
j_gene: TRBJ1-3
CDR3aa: CAVGITSGNTIYF
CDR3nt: TGTGCCGTGGGGATTACCTCTGGAAACACCATATATTTT

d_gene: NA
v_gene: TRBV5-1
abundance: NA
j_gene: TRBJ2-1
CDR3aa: CASHPDPGKPNEQFF
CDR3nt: TGCGCCAGCCACCCGGACCCCGGGAAACCCAATGAGCAGTTCTTC

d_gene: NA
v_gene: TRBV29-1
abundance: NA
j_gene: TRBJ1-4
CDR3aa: CSVVDSPTNEKLFF
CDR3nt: TGCAGCGTTGTGGACAGTCCAACTAATGAAAAACTGTTTTTT

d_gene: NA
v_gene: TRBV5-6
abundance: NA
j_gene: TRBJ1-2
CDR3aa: CASSLDPLDYGYTF
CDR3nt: TGTGCCAGCAGCTTGGATCCGCTGGACTATGGCTACACCTTC

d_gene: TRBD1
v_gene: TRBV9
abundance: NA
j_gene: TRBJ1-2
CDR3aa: CASSVDGTGYGYTF
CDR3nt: TGTGCCAGCAGCGTGGATGGGACAGGGTATGGCTACACCTTC

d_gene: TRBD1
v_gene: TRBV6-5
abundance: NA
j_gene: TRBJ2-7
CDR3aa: CASRLGQGVGEQYF
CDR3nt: TGTGCCAGCAGGCTGGGACAGGGGGTCGGCGAGCAGTACTTC